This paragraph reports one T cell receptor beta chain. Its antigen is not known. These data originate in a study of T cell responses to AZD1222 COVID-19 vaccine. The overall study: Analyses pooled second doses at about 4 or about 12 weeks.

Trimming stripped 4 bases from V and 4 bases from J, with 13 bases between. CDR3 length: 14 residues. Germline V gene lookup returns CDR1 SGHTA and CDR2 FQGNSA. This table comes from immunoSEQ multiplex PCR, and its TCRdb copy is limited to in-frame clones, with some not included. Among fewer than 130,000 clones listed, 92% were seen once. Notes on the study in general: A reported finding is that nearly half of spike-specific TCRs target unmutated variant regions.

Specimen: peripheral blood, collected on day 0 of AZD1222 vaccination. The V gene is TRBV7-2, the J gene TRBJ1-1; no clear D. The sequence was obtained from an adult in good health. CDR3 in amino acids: CASSYTMEGTEAFF. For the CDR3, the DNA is TGTGCCAGCAGCTACACCATGGAGGGCACTGAAGCTTTCTTT.